This TCR beta chain derives from a study of T cell repertoires in cytomegalovirus infection. Each CDR3 protein gets one entry after TCRdb re-called the reads with MiXCR. Of 250,000 to 300,000 distinct CDR3 sequences detected, 20% to 25% appear once; the ten largest clones hold 15% to 20%. This CDR3 is 16 amino acids long. Looked up from germline, CDR1 is LGHNA and CDR2 is YSLEER. The V and J ends lost 3 bases and 3 bases respectively, with 15 bases between them. With respect to this clonotype: Antigen specificity is unknown.

This receptor was obtained from a human donor in good health (CMV status not recorded). Some clones in this sample may be carry-over from other donors' samples. Sequencing was performed on cultured PBMCs, taken from culture after CMV antigen stimulation. This chain joins TRBV4-3 and TRBJ2-1; D assignment may be TRBD1 or TRBD2 (6 bases each). CDR3 sequence: CASSQEGETYYNEQFF. In nucleotides, the CDR3 is TGCGCCAGCAGCCAGGAGGGGGAGACCTACTACAATGAGCAGTTCTTC.